This TCR beta chain was recovered during a study of T cells in Graves' hyperthyroidism and ophthalmopathy. RNA transcripts provided the source from which TCR beta CDR3 regions were amplified. The HTBI primer set served for first-round RT-PCR of the TCR CDR3. TCRdb called the multiplex PCR reads again in MiXCR, with one record for every CDR3 protein. The top ten clones hold approximately 30% of a sample with under 400,000 distinct CDR3 sequences, more than 15% of them seen once. This TCR was sampled from a woman under 30 with Graves' hyperthyroidism that later progressed to Graves' ophthalmopathy. The material sequenced was blood.

CDR3 amino acids: CASSSQGTLGFNEQFF. The CDR3 DNA follows: TGCGCCAGCAGCTCTCAGGGGACCCTCGGGTTCAATGAGCAGTTCTTC. This chain links TRBV5-1 with TRBJ2-1, with a tentative D call TRBD1 (6 bases). Trimming removed 3 bases from V and 6 bases from J, with 19 bases in between. The CDR3 sequence is 16 residues long. Germline CDR1 SGHRS, CDR2 YFSETQ. Full variable domain (remainder filled in from reference TRBV5-1 and TRBJ2-1): KAGVTQTPRYLIKTRGQQVTLSCSPISGHRSVSWYQQTPGQGLQFLFEYFSETQRNKGNFPGRFSGRQFSNSRSEMNVSTLELGDSALYLCASSSQGTLGFNEQFFGPGTRLTVL.